One and the same sample provided the 9 T cell receptor beta chains below, sequenced in a study of technical replicates of blood from four donors. Some clones are missing from TCRdb's copy, which holds only in-frame ones; the method was immunoSEQ multiplex PCR. The sample has fewer than 85,000 clones; roughly nine tenths are singletons. Sequencing used PBMCs. Every receptor here comes from a human donor in good health. Some clones in this sample may be carry-over from other donors' samples.

This chain joins TRBV13 and TRBJ2-1; weak D call: TRBD2 (6 bases). This CDR3 has 18 amino acids. Per germline, CDR1 PRHDT and CDR2 FYEKMQ (reference sequence). V lost 3 bases and J lost 7, with 25 bases in between. CDR3 coding DNA: TGTGCCAGCAGCTTCGACTATCTTCCCGGCGGAGGGGCGAATGAGCAGTTCTTC. As protein: CASSFDYLPGGGANEQFF.

V gene TRBV2 combines with J gene TRBJ1-5; D is perhaps TRBD1 (5 bases). Germline V gene data show CDR1 as SNHLY and CDR2 as FYNNEI. V was cut by 5 bases and J by 4 bases, with 12 bases left in between. This CDR3 spans 14 amino acids. The CDR3 spells CASSWVSGNQPQHF. CDR3 in DNA: TGTGCCAGCAGTTGGGTATCAGGGAATCAGCCCCAGCATTTT.

CDR3 nucleotides: TGTGCCAGCAGCTTGGAAGCCGGGACAGGGTTAAGGGAGCTGTTTTTT. Protein sequence: CASSLEAGTGLRELFF. V usage is TRBV5-6 and J usage is TRBJ2-2; 9 nucleotides agree with TRBD1. The germline V gene has CDR1 SGHDT and CDR2 YYEEEE. The V gene end was trimmed by 0 bases and the J gene end by 9 bases; junction bases not matched to a gene: 9. CDR3 size: 16 residues.

V gene TRBV9 combines with J gene TRBJ2-7; perhaps TRBD2 as D (6 bases). Deletions cut 3 bases from V and 6 bases from J, with 10 bases between. Per germline, CDR1 SGDLS and CDR2 YYNGEE. The CDR3 runs 12 residues. The DNA of the CDR3 is TGTGCCAGCAGCGGGGGAGGTACCGAGCAGTACTTC. The encoded protein is CASSGGGTEQYF.

V is TRBV4-1 and J is TRBJ1-5; possibly TRBD1 for D (5 bases). CDR3 size: 15 residues. V lost 5 bases to trimming and J lost 0 bases, with 11 bases between them. The germline CDR1 and CDR2 sequences are MGHRA and YSYEKL. For the CDR3, the DNA is TGCGCCAGCAGCTTTACAGGTGATAGCAATCAGCCCCAGCATTTT. This sequence encodes CASSFTGDSNQPQHF.

This sequence joins TRBV9 and TRBJ1-4; 8 bases align to TRBD1. V was clipped by 3 bases and J by 6 bases; unmatched bases: 19. The CDR3 has 19 residues. The germline gives CDR1 SGDLS, CDR2 YYNGEE. CDR3 bases: TGTGCCAGCAGCGCACCGATAGAGGCAGGGGGCATAGAAGATGAAAAACTGTTTTTT. It specifies CASSAPIEAGGIEDEKLFF.

This rearrangement joins TRBV7-2 to TRBJ1-1, with D unresolved. Germline assignment: CDR1 SGHTA and CDR2 FQGNSA. The V and J ends lost 2 bases and 5 bases respectively, with 15 bases between them. The CDR3 has 15 amino acids. The CDR3, as DNA: TGTGCCAGCAGCTTACATACCAGGATAGGAACTGAAGCTTTCTTT. Translating it yields CASSLHTRIGTEAFF.

The chain links TRBV10-3 to TRBJ2-3; TRBD2 aligns across 8 bases. V gave up 5 bases and J gave up 0 bases; unmatched junction bases: 10. The CDR3 totals 17 residues. Germline V gene data show CDR1 as ENHRY and CDR2 as SYGVKD. The CDR3 coding sequence is TGTGCCATCAGTTTTACAACGGAGCGGGGGAGCACAGATACGCAGTATTTT. Amino acids: CAISFTTERGSTDTQYF.

A few counts support this clone. The CDR3 region is CASSGGLAGDWNIQYF. In DNA, the CDR3 is TGTGCCAGCAGTGGGGGACTAGCGGGAGATTGGAACATTCAGTACTTC. This chain uses TRBV6-1 with TRBJ2-4, with 14 bases that match TRBD2. With V trimmed by 4 bases and J by 7 bases, 6 bases remained unmatched. The CDR3 length is 16 residues. CDR1 MNHNS and CDR2 SASEGT come from the germline V gene.